The 25 T cell receptor beta chains reported below all come from one sample, sequenced in a study of cytomegalovirus exposure and HLA in healthy donors (dated by TCRdb to the late 2010s). The library was built by means of the immunoSEQ multiplex PCR assay. For the multiplex PCR, a mixture combining 60 forward primers for TCR Vbeta segments and 13 reverse primers for TCR Jbeta segments was used. In its TCRdb copy, this immuneACCESS table keeps in-frame sequences only and misses some clones. Where compared with another copy, unresolved V genes explain less than half of these, and the others have no known cause. This sample holds 150,000 to 200,000 clones; 60% to 80% were observed only once. The top ten clones comprise less than 15% of the sample. What was sequenced was PBMCs. The receptor set was obtained from a woman aged 45-60 years in good health and CMV-seropositive.

The CDR3 sequence is CASSLGQITYNEQFF. The CDR3 region has the DNA TGCGCCAGCAGCTTGGGCCAGATCACCTACAATGAGCAGTTCTTC. The rearrangement links TRBV5-1 to TRBJ2-1; D unresolved. The CDR3 loop spans 15 amino acids. Germline V lookup: CDR1 SGHRS, CDR2 YFSETQ. Between the trimmed V and J ends, which lost 0 bases and 2 bases, there was a span of 9 bases.

The chain recombines TRBV6-6 with TRBJ2-7, with 11 nucleotides matching TRBD1. The CDR3 covers 15 residues. CDR1 MNHNY and CDR2 SVGAGI come from the germline V gene (reference sequence). Germline trimming cut 6 bases from V and 2 bases from J; bases unmatched to any gene: 6. CDR3 nucleotide sequence: TGTGCCAGCAGCCCCCGGGACAGGGGGGCCTACGAGCAGTACTTC. The encoded protein is CASSPRDRGAYEQYF.

The chain carries TRBV12-5 and TRBJ1-5; D may be TRBD1 (6 bases). The CDR3 covers 14 residues. Germline V gene lookup returns CDR1 LGHNT and CDR2 FRNRAP. Trimming left V 7 bases short and J 0 bases short, with 10 bases between. DNA of the CDR3: TGTGCTAGTGCTCTGGACAGTAGCAATCAGCCCCAGCATTTT. This codes for CASALDSSNQPQHF.

The chain couples TRBV5-1 to TRBJ2-6, with a tentative D call TRBD1 (6 bases). V lost 3 bases to trimming and J lost 5 bases, with 18 bases between them. This CDR3 spans 17 amino acids. CDR1 SGHRS and CDR2 YFSETQ come from the germline V gene. CDR3 protein: CASSSTGALFRANVLTF. CDR3 DNA: TGCGCCAGCAGCTCGACAGGCGCTCTCTTTCGGGCCAACGTCCTGACTTTC.

This clone appeared a single time. The rearrangement joins TRBV9 to TRBJ2-1, with D maybe TRBD2 (6 bases). CDR1 and CDR2 from the germline V gene are SGDLS and YYNGEE. V was cut by 0 bases and J by 3 bases, with 10 bases left in between. CDR3 size: 15 residues. The CDR3 sequence is CASSVAWGGYNEQFF. Here the CDR3 DNA reads TGTGCCAGCAGCGTAGCCTGGGGAGGCTACAATGAGCAGTTCTTC.

This clone was found a few times. The chain links TRBV5-4 to TRBJ2-5, with TRBD2 matching over 7 bases. V lost 0 bases and J lost 4; bases outside the gene matches: 9. The CDR3 contains 16 residues. Per the germline V gene, CDR1 is SGHNT and CDR2 is YYREEE (reference sequence). CDR3 DNA: TGTGCCAGCAGCTTGGCCTCAGGGACGGGGGGAGAGACCCAGTACTTC. Protein: CASSLASGTGGETQYF.

In DNA, the CDR3 is TGTGCCAGCAGCGAACGGGGATCCTCCTACAATGAGCAGTTCTTC. Amino acid sequence: CASSERGSSYNEQFF. The chain joins TRBV9 to TRBJ2-1, with D possibly matching TRBD2 (5 bases). Trimming shortened V by 3 bases and J by 0 bases, and 10 bases separated the two germline ends. This CDR3 spans 15 amino acids. Germline V CDR1 and CDR2: SGDLS, YYNGEE.

The chain couples TRBV5-8 to TRBJ2-4; the D is unclear. Trimming left V 0 bases short and J 8 bases short, with 12 bases between. The length of the CDR3 is 14 residues. Germline CDR1 SGHTS, CDR2 YDEGEE. The CDR3 DNA is TGTGCCAGCAGCTTGGACTCAGCGTGGGACATTCAGTACTTC. Its translation is CASSLDSAWDIQYF.

This clone occurred a few times. The CDR3 region has the DNA TGTGCCAGTAGTAACCCCTACAGGGGTGGGAACACTGAAGCTTTCTTT. This translates into CASSNPYRGGNTEAFF. The V and J genes are TRBV19 and TRBJ1-1; 7 nucleotides match TRBD1. Germline V lookup: CDR1 LNHDA, CDR2 SQIVND (reference sequence). The CDR3 covers 16 residues. The V gene end was trimmed by 4 bases and the J gene end by 1 base; junction bases not matched to a gene: 9.

This clone turned up a few times. This chain uses TRBV9 with TRBJ1-3, with D uncertain. Trimming pared 4 bases from V and 3 bases from J, leaving 11 bases between. The CDR3 runs 14 residues. CDR1 and CDR2 (germline): SGDLS, YYNGEE. CDR3 region: CASSNQQYGNTIYF. CDR3 nucleotide sequence: TGTGCCAGCAGCAACCAACAGTATGGAAACACCATATATTTT.

This clone was recorded a few times. The chain couples TRBV7-9 to TRBJ2-5; a possible D gene is TRBD2 (6 bases). The CDR3 covers 15 residues. Germline V gene lookup returns CDR1 SEHNR and CDR2 FQNEAQ (reference sequence). The V and J ends lost 1 base and 4 bases respectively, with 13 bases between them. CDR3 DNA sequence: TGTGCCAGCAGCTTAGTTTTGCGGGGCCGAGAGACCCAGTACTTC. This codes for CASSLVLRGRETQYF.

The gene calls are TRBV6-1 and TRBJ1-4, with TRBD1 identical over 9 bases. This CDR3 contains 14 residues. Trimming took 7 bases from V and 6 from J; bases not matched to a gene: 6. Germline assignment: CDR1 MNHNS and CDR2 SASEGT. CDR3 DNA: TGTGCCAGCATTTTGACAGGGGGGTATGAAAAACTGTTTTTT. Amino acid sequence: CASILTGGYEKLFF.

This chain joins TRBV18 and TRBJ2-1; D possibly corresponds to TRBD2 (6 bases). The CDR3 contains 16 residues. The V end was cut by 0 bases, the J end by 4 bases, with 13 bases between. Germline CDR1 reads KGHSH; CDR2 reads LQKENI. Written as DNA, the CDR3 is TGTGCCAGCTCACCACCGTTTGCGGGATTATACAATGAGCAGTTCTTC. Residues: CASSPPFAGLYNEQFF.

The gene calls are TRBV5-1 and TRBJ2-3, with 10 bases fitting TRBD2. This CDR3 contains 14 residues. Germline loops: CDR1 SGHRS, CDR2 YFSETQ. Trimming took 4 bases from V and 6 from J; bases not matched to a gene: 5. The DNA of the CDR3 is TGCGCCAGCAGCCTAGGGACTAGCGCGGATACGCAGTATTTT. It codes for CASSLGTSADTQYF.

The V gene is TRBV2, the J gene TRBJ1-6; D gene ambiguous. Germline V gene data show CDR1 as SNHLY and CDR2 as FYNNEI. The V and J ends lost 2 bases and 13 bases respectively, with 12 bases between them. The CDR3 sequence is 13 residues long. The CDR3 coding sequence is TGTGCCAGCAGTGAAAATAGGGAGGTCCCCCTCCACTTT. It codes for CASSENREVPLHF.

V is TRBV19 and J is TRBJ2-2; tentative D call: TRBD2 (5 bases). The germline gives CDR1 LNHDA, CDR2 SQIVND (reference sequence). The CDR3 is 17 amino acids. Trimming pared 4 bases from V and 0 bases from J, leaving 15 bases between. CDR3 DNA sequence: TGTGCCAGTAGTAAGCCCCGAGGGCGGGCGAACACCGGGGAGCTGTTTTTT. It translates to CASSKPRGRANTGELFF.

The chain couples TRBV29-1 to TRBJ2-2; a weak D match, TRBD2 (6 bases). Germline V gene sequence: CDR1 SQVTM, CDR2 ANQGSEA. The CDR3 is 15 amino acids. V shed 1 base and J shed 4 bases, with 13 bases lying between them. CDR3 bases: TGCAGCGTTGAAGCGAGGTGGCGGGGCACCGGGGAGCTGTTTTTT. It translates to CSVEARWRGTGELFF.

The rearrangement uses TRBV6-6 and TRBJ1-6; D perhaps matches TRBD1 (5 bases). Trimming took 0 bases from V and 7 from J, leaving 10 bases between them. The CDR3 runs 15 residues. The germline V gene encodes CDR1 MNHNY and CDR2 SVGAGI (reference sequence). The CDR3 region is CASSYSPGQNSPLHF. The DNA of the CDR3 is TGTGCCAGCAGTTACTCCCCAGGGCAAAATTCACCCCTCCACTTT.

This clone was picked up a small number of times. The rearrangement joins TRBV7-3 to TRBJ2-2; D is perhaps TRBD1 (6 bases). Germline CDR1 reads SGHTA; CDR2 reads FQGTGA. The germline V and J ends were trimmed by 5 bases and 0 bases, with 10 bases remaining between them. There are 15 residues in the CDR3. The CDR3: CASSVQGPNTGELFF. CDR3 coding DNA: TGTGCCAGCAGCGTCCAGGGGCCGAACACCGGGGAGCTGTTTTTT.

J is TRBJ1-4 and V is TRBV7-2, with 7 positions matching TRBD1. The germline V gene has CDR1 SGHTA and CDR2 FQGNSA. The ends lost 5 bases at V and 5 bases at J; junction bases unmatched: 5. The CDR3 sequence is 14 residues long. CDR3 bases: TGTGCCAGCAGCAAGACAGGGACAAATGAAAAACTGTTTTTT. This gives the protein CASSKTGTNEKLFF.

The chain joins TRBV7-8 to TRBJ2-2; D remains unclear. Trimming pared 2 bases from V and 5 bases from J, leaving 3 bases between. CDR3 length equals 12 residues. The germline V gene has CDR1 SGHVS and CDR2 FQNEAQ. The CDR3 is CASSLSTGELFF. DNA of the CDR3: TGTGCCAGCAGCTTATCGACCGGGGAGCTGTTTTTT.

The CDR3 coding sequence is TGTGCCAGCGTCAGCGGGGGGGACTCCTACAATGAGCAGTTCTTC. Amino acids: CASVSGGDSYNEQFF. The rearrangement links TRBV11-1 to TRBJ2-1; 10 bases map to TRBD2. The CDR3 covers 15 residues. The V segment lost 8 bases and the J segment 0 bases; nucleotides outside the gene matches: 4. From germline, CDR1 is SGHAT and CDR2 FQDESV (reference sequence). The full variable domain, completed using reference TRBV11-1 and TRBJ2-1, is EAEVAQSPRYKITEKSQAVAFWCDPISGHATLYWYRQILGQGPELLVQFQDESVVDDSQLPKDRFSAERLKGVDSTLKIQPAELGDSAMYLCASVSGGDSYNEQFFGPGTRLTVL.

This clone was counted only a few times. The chain has TRBV5-4 and TRBJ2-1, with 9 bases fitting TRBD2. The V and J ends lost 3 bases and 5 bases, in that order; junction bases with no gene match: 6. The CDR3 is made up of 15 amino acids. CDR1 is SGHNT and CDR2 is YYREEE in the germline V gene (reference sequence). The CDR3 here is CASSWGSGGHNEQFF. The CDR3 region has the DNA TGTGCCAGCAGCTGGGGTAGCGGGGGCCACAATGAGCAGTTCTTC.

The sample holds one count of this clone. The genes are TRBV5-6 and TRBJ1-2; 9 bases fit TRBD1. Germline CDR1 and CDR2: SGHDT and YYEEEE. This CDR3 has 15 residues. V dropped 2 bases and J dropped 4; count of bases not matched to a gene: 6. In DNA form, the CDR3 reads TGTGCCAGCAGCTTACAAGGACAGGGGTCCTATGGCTACACCTTC. As protein: CASSLQGQGSYGYTF.

The chain uses TRBV6-5 and TRBJ2-2; the D gene is possibly TRBD2 (6 bases). This CDR3 has 13 amino acids. V was cut by 2 bases and J by 5 bases, with 6 bases left in between. Germline V CDR1 and CDR2: MNHEY, SVGAGI. CDR3 coding DNA: TGTGCCAGCAGTTACGGGGGGACCGGGGAGCTGTTTTTT. It codes for CASSYGGTGELFF.